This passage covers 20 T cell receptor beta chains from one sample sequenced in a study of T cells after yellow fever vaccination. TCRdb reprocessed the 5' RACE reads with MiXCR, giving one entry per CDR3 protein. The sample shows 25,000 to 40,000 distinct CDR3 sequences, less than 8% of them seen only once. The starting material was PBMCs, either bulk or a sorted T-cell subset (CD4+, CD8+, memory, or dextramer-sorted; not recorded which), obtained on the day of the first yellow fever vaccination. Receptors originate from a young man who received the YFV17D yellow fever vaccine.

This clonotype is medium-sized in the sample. The CDR3: CASSRDRGQETQYF. CDR3 coding DNA: TGTGCCAGCAGCCGGGACAGGGGGCAAGAGACCCAGTACTTC. The chain uses TRBV7-2 and TRBJ2-5, with TRBD1 matching over 11 bases. V was clipped by 5 bases and J by 2 bases; unmatched bases: 1. CDR1 is SGHTA, CDR2 FQGNSA, per germline. The CDR3 has 14 amino acids. The full variable domain, its missing parts supplied by reference TRBV7-2 and TRBJ2-5, is GAGVSQSPSNKVTEKGKDVELRCDPISGHTALYWYRQSLGQGLEFLIYFQGNSAPDKSGLPSDRFSAERTGGSVSTLTIQRTQQEDSAVYLCASSRDRGQETQYFGPGTRLLVL.

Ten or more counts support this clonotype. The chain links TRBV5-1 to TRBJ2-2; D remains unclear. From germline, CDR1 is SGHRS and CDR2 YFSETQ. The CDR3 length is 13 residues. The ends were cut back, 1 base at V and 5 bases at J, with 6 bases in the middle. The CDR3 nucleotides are TGCGCCAGCAGCTTGATTTTAACCGGGGAGCTGTTTTTT. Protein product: CASSLILTGELFF.

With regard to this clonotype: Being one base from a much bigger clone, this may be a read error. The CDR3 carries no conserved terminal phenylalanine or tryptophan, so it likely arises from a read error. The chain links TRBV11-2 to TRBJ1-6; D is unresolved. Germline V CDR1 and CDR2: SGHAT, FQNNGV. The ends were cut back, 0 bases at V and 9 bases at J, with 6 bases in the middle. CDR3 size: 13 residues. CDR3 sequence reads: CASSLDYTSPLHS. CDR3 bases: TGTGCCAGCAGCTTAGATTACACTTCACCCCTCCACTCT.

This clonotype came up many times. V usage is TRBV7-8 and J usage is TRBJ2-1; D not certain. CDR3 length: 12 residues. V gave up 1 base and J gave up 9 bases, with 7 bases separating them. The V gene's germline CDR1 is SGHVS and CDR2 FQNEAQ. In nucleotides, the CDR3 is TGTGCCAGCAGCTTAGTTGGAGTTGAGCAGTTCTTC. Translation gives CASSLVGVEQFF. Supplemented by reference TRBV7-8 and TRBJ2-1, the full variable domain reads GAGVSQSPRYKVAKRGQDVALRCDPISGHVSLFWYQQALGQGPEFLTYFQNEAQLDKSGLPSDRFFAERPEGSVSTLKIQRTQQEDSAVYLCASSLVGVEQFFGPGTRLTVL.

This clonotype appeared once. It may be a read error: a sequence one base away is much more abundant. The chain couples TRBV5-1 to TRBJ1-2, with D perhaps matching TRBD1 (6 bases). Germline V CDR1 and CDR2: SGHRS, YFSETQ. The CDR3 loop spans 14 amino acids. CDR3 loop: CARSLQGPNYGYTF. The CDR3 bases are TGCGCCAGAAGCTTGCAGGGGCCTAACTATGGCTACACCTTC.

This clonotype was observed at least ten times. The CDR3 DNA sequence: TGTGCCAGCAGCTTGGGGATTTTGGGGGGATCCTACGAGCAGTACGTC. The encoded protein is CASSLGILGGSYEQYV. The genes are TRBV7-8 and TRBJ2-7; possibly TRBD2 for D (6 bases). This CDR3 is 16 amino acids long. Between the trimmed V and J ends, which lost 3 bases and 1 base, there was a span of 16 bases. Germline loops: CDR1 SGHVS, CDR2 FQNEAQ.

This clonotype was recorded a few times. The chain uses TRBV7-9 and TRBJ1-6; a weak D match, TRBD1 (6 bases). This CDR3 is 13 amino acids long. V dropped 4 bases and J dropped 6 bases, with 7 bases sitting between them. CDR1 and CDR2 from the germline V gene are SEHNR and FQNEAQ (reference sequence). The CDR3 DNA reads TGTGCCAGCAGCTGGGACATTAATTCACCCCTCCACTTT. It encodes CASSWDINSPLHF.

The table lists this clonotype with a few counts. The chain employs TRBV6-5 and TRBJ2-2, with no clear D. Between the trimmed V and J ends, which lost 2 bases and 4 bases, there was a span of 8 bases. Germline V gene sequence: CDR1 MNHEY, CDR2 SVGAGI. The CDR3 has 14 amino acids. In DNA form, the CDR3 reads TGTGCCAGCAGTTACAGGGATGGCACCGGGGAGCTGTTTTTT. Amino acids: CASSYRDGTGELFF.

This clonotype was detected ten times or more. The CDR3 nucleotides are TGTGCCAGCAGTCGTCCCCTGGGAGCGGGGGGCACAGATACGCAGTATTTT. Its protein product is CASSRPLGAGGTDTQYF. The V call is TRBV6-5, the J call TRBJ2-3; TRBD2 matches 8 bases. Trimming took 5 bases from V and 1 from J; bases not matched to a gene: 11. Per the germline V gene, CDR1 is MNHEY and CDR2 is SVGAGI. This CDR3 is built from 17 residues.

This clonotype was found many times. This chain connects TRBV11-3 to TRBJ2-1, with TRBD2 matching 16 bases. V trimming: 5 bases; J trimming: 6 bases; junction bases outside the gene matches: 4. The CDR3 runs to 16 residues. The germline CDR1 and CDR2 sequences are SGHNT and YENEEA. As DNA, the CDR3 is TGTGCCAGCAGCATCGGGACTAGCGGGGGGGCCAATGAGCAGTTCTTC. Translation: CASSIGTSGGANEQFF.

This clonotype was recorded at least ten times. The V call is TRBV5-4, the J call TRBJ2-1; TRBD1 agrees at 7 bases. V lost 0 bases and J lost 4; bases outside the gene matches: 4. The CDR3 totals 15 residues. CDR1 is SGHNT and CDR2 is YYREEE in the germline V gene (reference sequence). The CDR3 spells CASSLGTGLYNEQFF. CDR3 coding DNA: TGTGCCAGCAGCTTGGGGACAGGTCTTTACAATGAGCAGTTCTTC.

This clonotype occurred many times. The CDR3 DNA follows: TGTGCCAGTAGTATAGATTCTAGCGGCCTTGGCCACAATGAGCAGTTCTTC. Protein product: CASSIDSSGLGHNEQFF. The chain employs TRBV19 and TRBJ2-1; 7 bases align to TRBD2. The V gene end was trimmed by 0 bases and the J gene end by 5 bases; junction bases not matched to a gene: 10. The CDR3 spans 17 residues. The germline CDR1 and CDR2 sequences are LNHDA and SQIVND (reference sequence).

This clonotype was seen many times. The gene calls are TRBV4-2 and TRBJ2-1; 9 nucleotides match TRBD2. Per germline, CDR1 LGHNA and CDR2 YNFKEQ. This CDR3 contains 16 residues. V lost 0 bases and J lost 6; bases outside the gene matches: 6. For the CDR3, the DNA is TGTGCCAGCAGCCAAGATCGGGCAGCGGGGGGCAATGAGCAGTTCTTC. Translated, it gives CASSQDRAAGGNEQFF.

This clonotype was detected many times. CDR3 residues: CASSLDLGQPQHF. CDR3 DNA sequence: TGTGCCAGCAGCTTAGATTTGGGTCAGCCCCAGCATTTT. The chain recombines TRBV7-3 with TRBJ1-5; no reliable D call. CDR1 is SGHTA and CDR2 is FQGTGA in the germline V gene. The CDR3 runs 13 residues. The germline V and J ends were trimmed by 2 bases and 6 bases, with 8 bases remaining between them. The whole variable domain, filled in from reference TRBV7-3 and TRBJ1-5, reads GAGVSQTPSNKVTEKGKYVELRCDPISGHTALYWYRQSLGQGPEFLIYFQGTGAADDSGLPNDRFFAVRPEGSVSTLKIQRTERGDSAVYLCASSLDLGQPQHFGDGTRLSIL.

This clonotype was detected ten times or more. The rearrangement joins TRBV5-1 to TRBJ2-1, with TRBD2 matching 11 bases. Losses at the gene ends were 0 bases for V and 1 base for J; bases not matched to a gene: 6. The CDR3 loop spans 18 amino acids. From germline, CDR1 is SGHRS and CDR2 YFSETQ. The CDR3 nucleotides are TGCGCCAGCAGCTTGGACCCGCCTAGCGGGGGGTCCTACAATGAGCAGTTCTTC. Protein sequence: CASSLDPPSGGSYNEQFF. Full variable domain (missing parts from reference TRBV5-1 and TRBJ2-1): KAGVTQTPRYLIKTRGQQVTLSCSPISGHRSVSWYQQTPGQGLQFLFEYFSETQRNKGNFPGRFSGRQFSNSRSEMNVSTLELGDSALYLCASSLDPPSGGSYNEQFFGPGTRLTVL.

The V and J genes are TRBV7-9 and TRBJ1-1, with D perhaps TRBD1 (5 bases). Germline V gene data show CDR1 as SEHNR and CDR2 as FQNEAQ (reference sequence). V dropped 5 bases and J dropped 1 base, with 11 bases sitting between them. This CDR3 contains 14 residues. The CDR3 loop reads CASSPGRGNTEAFF. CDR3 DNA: TGTGCCAGCAGCCCGGGACGGGGGAACACTGAAGCTTTCTTT.

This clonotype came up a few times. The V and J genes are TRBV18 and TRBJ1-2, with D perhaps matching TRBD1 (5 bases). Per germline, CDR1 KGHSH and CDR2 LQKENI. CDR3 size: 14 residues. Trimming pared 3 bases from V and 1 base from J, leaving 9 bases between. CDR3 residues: CASSPEGDNYGYTF. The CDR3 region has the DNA TGTGCCAGCTCACCTGAAGGGGATAACTATGGCTACACCTTC.

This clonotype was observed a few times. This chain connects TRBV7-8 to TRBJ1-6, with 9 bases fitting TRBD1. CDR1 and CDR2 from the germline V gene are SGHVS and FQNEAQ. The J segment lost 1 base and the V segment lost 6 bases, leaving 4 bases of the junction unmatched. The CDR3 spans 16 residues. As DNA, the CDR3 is TGTGCCAGCAGGGGGGACAGGGAGTCCTATAATTCACCCCTCCACTTT. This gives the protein CASRGDRESYNSPLHF.

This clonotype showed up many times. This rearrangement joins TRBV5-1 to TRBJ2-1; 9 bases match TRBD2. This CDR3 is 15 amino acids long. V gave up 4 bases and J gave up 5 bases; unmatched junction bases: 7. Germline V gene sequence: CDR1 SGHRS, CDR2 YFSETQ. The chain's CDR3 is CASSLGLADHNEQFF. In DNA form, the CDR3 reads TGCGCCAGCAGCCTGGGACTAGCTGACCACAATGAGCAGTTCTTC.

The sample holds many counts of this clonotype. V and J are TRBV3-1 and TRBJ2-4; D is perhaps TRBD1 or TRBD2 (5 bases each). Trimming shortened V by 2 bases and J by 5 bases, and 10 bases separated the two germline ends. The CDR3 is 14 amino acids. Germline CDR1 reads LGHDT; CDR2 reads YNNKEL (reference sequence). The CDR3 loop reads CASSQRDGENIQYF. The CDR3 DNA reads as TGTGCCAGCAGCCAACGGGACGGAGAAAACATTCAGTACTTC. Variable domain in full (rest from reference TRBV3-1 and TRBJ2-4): DTAVSQTPKYLVTQMGNDKSIKCEQNLGHDTMYWYKQDSKKFLKIMFSYNNKELIINETVPNRFSPKSPDKAHLNLHINSLELGDSAVYFCASSQRDGENIQYFGAGTRLSVL.